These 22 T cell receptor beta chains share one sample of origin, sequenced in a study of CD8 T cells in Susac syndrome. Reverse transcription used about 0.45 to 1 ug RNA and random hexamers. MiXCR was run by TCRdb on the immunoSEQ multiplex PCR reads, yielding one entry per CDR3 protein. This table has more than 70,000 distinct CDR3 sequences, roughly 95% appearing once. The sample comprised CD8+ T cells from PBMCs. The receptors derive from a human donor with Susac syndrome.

CDR3: CASSVGSTTGELFF. The CDR3, as DNA: TGCGCCAGCAGCGTGGGGTCTACCACCGGGGAGCTGTTTTTT. The V gene is TRBV5-1, the J gene TRBJ2-2, with D unclear. The V end was cut by 4 bases, the J end by 4 bases, with 11 bases between. Germline-derived CDR1 and CDR2 are SGHRS and YFSETQ. The CDR3 runs 14 residues. Based on the CDR3 plus reference TRBV5-1 and TRBJ2-2, the full variable domain is KAGVTQTPRYLIKTRGQQVTLSCSPISGHRSVSWYQQTPGQGLQFLFEYFSETQRNKGNFPGRFSGRQFSNSRSEMNVSTLELGDSALYLCASSVGSTTGELFFGEGSRLTVL.

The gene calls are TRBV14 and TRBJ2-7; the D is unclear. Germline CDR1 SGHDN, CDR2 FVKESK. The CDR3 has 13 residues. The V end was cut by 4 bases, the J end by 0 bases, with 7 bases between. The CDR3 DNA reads TGTGCCAGCAGCCTCCCTGCCTCCTACGAGCAGTACTTC. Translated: CASSLPASYEQYF.

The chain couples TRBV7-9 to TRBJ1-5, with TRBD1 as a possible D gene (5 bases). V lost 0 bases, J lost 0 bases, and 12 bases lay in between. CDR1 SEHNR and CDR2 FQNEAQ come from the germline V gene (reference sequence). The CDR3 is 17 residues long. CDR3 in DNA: TGTGCCAGCAGCTTAGCGATGGGCCAGGGTAGCAATCAGCCCCAGCATTTT. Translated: CASSLAMGQGSNQPQHF.

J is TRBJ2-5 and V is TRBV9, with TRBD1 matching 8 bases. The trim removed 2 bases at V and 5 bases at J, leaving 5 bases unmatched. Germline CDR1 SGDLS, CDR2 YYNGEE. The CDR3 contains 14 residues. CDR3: CASSVGDRFETQYF. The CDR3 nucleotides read TGTGCCAGCAGCGTCGGGGACAGGTTTGAGACCCAGTACTTC. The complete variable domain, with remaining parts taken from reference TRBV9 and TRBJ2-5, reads DSGVTQTPKHLITATGQRVTLRCSPRSGDLSVYWYQQSLDQGLQFLIQYYNGEERAKGNILERFSAQQFPDLHSELNLSSLELGDSALYFCASSVGDRFETQYFGPGTRLLVL.

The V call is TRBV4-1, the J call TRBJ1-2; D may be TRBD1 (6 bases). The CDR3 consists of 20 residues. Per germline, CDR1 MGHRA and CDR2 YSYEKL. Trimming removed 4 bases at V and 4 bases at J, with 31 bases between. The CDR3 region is CASSPKFSPDSHHNFYGYTF. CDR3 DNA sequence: TGCGCCAGCAGCCCTAAATTCTCCCCGGACAGCCACCATAACTTCTATGGCTACACCTTC.

In DNA, the CDR3 is TGCGCCAGCAGCCAAGATCAGGAAAACACTGAAGCTTTCTTT. Translated: CASSQDQENTEAFF. The chain links TRBV4-3 to TRBJ1-1; D unresolved. Trimming removed 0 bases at V and 2 bases at J, with 7 bases between. Germline V gene lookup returns CDR1 LGHNA and CDR2 YSLEER. There are 14 residues in the CDR3.

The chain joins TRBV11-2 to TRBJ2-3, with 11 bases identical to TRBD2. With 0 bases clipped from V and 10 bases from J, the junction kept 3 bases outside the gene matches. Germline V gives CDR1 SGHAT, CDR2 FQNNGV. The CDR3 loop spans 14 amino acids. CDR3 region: CASSLEGSGGAQYF. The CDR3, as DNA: TGTGCCAGCAGCTTAGAGGGTAGCGGGGGGGCGCAGTATTTT.

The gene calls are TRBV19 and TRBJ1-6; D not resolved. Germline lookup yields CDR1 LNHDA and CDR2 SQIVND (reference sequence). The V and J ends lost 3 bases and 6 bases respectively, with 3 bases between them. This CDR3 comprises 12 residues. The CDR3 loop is CASSIGNSPLHF. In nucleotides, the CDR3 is TGTGCCAGTAGTATCGGTAATTCACCCCTCCACTTT. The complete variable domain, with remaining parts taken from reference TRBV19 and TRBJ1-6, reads DGGITQSPKYLFRKEGQNVTLSCEQNLNHDAMYWYRQDPGQGLRLIYYSQIVNDFQKGDIAEGYSVSREKKESFPLTVTSAQKNPTAFYLCASSIGNSPLHFGNGTRLTVT.

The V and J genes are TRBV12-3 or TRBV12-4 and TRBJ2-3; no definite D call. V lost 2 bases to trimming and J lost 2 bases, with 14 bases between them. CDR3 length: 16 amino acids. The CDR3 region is CASSLPPLSATDTQYF. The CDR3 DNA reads TGTGCCAGCAGTTTACCTCCTCTCTCCGCCACAGATACGCAGTATTTT.

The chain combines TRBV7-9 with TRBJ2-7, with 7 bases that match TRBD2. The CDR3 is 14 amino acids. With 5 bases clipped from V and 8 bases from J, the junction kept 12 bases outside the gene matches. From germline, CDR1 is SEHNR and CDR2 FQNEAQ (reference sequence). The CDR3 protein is CASSLGLAALQQYF. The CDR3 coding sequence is TGTGCCAGCAGCCTGGGGCTAGCGGCATTACAGCAGTACTTC.

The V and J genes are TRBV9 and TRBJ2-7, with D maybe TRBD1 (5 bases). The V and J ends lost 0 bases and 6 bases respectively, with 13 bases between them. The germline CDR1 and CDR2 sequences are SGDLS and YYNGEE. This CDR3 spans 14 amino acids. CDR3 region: CASSVEGQGSEQYF. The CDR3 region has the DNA TGTGCCAGCAGCGTAGAAGGGCAGGGATCCGAGCAGTACTTC.

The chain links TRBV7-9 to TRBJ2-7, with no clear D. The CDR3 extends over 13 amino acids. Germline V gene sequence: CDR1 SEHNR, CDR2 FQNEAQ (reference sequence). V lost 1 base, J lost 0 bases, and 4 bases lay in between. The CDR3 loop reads CASSLVLSYEQYF. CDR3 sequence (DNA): TGTGCCAGCAGCTTAGTCCTCTCCTACGAGCAGTACTTC.

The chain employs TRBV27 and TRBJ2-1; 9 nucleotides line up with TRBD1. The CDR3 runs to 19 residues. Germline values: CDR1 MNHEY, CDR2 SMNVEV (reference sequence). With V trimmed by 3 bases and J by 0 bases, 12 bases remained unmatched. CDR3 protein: CASSFTGGSERISYNEQFF. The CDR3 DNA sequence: TGTGCCAGCAGTTTTACAGGGGGCAGTGAACGTATCTCCTACAATGAGCAGTTCTTC.

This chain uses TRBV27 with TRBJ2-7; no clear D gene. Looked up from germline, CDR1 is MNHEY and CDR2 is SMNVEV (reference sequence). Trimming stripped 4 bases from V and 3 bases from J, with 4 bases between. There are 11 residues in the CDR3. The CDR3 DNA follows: TGTGCCAGCAGTTCCGGCTACGAGCAGTACTTC. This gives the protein CASSSGYEQYF.

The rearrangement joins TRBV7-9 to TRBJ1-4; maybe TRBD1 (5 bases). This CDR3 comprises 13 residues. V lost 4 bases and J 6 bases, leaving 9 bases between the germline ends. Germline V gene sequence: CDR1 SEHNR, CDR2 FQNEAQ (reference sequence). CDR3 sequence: CASSSDSHEKLFF. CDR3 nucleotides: TGTGCCAGCAGCTCAGACAGCCATGAAAAACTGTTTTTT.

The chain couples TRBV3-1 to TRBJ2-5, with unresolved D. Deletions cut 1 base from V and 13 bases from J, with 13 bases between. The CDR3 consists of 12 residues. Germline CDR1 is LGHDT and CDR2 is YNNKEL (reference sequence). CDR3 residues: CASSQGGRGRYF. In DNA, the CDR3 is TGTGCCAGCAGCCAAGGCGGACGAGGAAGGTACTTC.

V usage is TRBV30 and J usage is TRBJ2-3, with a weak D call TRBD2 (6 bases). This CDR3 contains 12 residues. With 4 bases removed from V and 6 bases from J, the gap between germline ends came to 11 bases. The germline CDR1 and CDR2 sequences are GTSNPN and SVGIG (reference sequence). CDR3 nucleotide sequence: TGTGCCTGGATACTAGCAGTGGATACGCAGTATTTT. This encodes CAWILAVDTQYF.

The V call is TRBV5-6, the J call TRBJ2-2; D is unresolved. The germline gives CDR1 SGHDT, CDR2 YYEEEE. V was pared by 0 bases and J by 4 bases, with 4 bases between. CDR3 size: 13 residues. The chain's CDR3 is CASSLGTTGELFF. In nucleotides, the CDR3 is TGTGCCAGCAGCTTGGGGACCACCGGGGAGCTGTTTTTT. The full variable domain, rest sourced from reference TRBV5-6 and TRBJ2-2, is DAGVTQSPTHLIKTRGQQVTLRCSPKSGHDTVSWYQQALGQGPQFIFQYYEEEERQRGNFPDRFSGHQFPNYSSELNVNALLLGDSALYLCASSLGTTGELFFGEGSRLTVL.

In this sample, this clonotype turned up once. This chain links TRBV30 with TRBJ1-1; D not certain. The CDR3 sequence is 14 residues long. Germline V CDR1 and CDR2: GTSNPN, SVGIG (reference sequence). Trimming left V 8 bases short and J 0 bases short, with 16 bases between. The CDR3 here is CAREPGPMNTEAFF. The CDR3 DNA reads TGTGCCCGCGAGCCCGGGCCGATGAACACTGAAGCTTTCTTT.

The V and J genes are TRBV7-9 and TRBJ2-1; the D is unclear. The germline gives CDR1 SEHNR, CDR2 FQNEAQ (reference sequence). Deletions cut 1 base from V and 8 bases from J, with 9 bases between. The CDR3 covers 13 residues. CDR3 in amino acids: CASSLVIGDEQFF. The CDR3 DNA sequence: TGTGCCAGCAGCTTAGTAATTGGGGATGAGCAGTTCTTC.

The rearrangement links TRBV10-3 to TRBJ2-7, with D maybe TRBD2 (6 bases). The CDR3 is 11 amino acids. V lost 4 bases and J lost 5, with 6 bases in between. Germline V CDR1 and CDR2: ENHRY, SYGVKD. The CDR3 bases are TGTGCCATCAGTGGGGGGGACGAGCAGTACTTC. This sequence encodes CAISGGDEQYF.

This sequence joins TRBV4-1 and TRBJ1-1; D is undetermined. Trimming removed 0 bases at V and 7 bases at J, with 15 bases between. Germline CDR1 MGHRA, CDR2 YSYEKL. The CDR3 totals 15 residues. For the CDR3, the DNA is TGCGCCAGCAGCCAAGACCTGGGAGGGTCTGATGAAGCTTTCTTT. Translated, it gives CASSQDLGGSDEAFF.